This TCR beta chain was sequenced for a study of naive and memory T cell subsets. Study-level findings and limits: Diversity fell and Gini index rose from naive through CM, EM, EMRA. RNA-based TCR counts may shift with T cell activation and differentiation.

Notes on this clonotype: Its antigen is undetermined.

Both TRBC1 and TRBC2 were covered by a beta constant-region primer of two equimolar oligonucleotides. Nested alpha and beta constant-region primers with the SP2 primer drove four PCR rounds on ligated cDNA. TCRdb re-derived calls from the UMI-ligation and nested PCR reads in MiXCR, one entry per CDR3 protein. The sample gives roughly 130,000 distinct CDR3 sequences, about 36% of which show up once; roughly 0.86% is in the top ten. The germline CDR1 and CDR2 sequences are MDHEN and SYDVKM. Trimming removed 3 bases from V and 2 bases from J, with 18 bases in between. The CDR3 length is 17 residues. Overnight CMV lysate stimulation of fresh PBMCs defined donor CMV status by CD4+ IFNgamma.

The clonotype originates from a human donor in good health. The source material was central memory CD4+ T cells from blood. The chain links TRBV28 to TRBJ2-3; D is uncertain. CDR3 in DNA: TGTGCCAGCAGTTTCCCGATTGGGCAGTTTAACACAGATACGCAGTATTTT. This codes for CASSFPIGQFNTDTQYF.